These 2 T cell receptor beta chains came from one sample sequenced in a study of blood T cell repertoires in COVID-19. Sequencing was performed with immunoSEQ multiplex PCR; in TCRdb, only in-frame clones are kept and a portion is missing. Among under 200,000 clones listed, about 86% were seen once. Sequencing was carried out using peripheral blood. The receptors derive from a man between 18 and 35 years old with acute or convalescent COVID-19.

This clone has just a few counts. The chain combines TRBV5-1 with TRBJ2-6; D call uncertain. Germline assignment: CDR1 SGHRS and CDR2 YFSETQ. V gave up 5 bases and J gave up 0 bases, with 6 bases separating them. CDR3 size: 14 residues. The CDR3 nucleotides read TGCGCCAGCAGTCCTTACTCTGGGGCCAACGTCCTGACTTTC. Translating it yields CASSPYSGANVLTF. Combining the CDR3 with reference TRBV5-1 and TRBJ2-6 gives the whole variable domain KAGVTQTPRYLIKTRGQQVTLSCSPISGHRSVSWYQQTPGQGLQFLFEYFSETQRNKGNFPGRFSGRQFSNSRSEMNVSTLELGDSALYLCASSPYSGANVLTFGAGSRLTVL.

The table lists this clone with a count of one. This sequence joins TRBV7-2 and TRBJ2-7; D ambiguous. CDR3 size: 12 residues. V lost 2 bases and J 4 bases, leaving 6 bases between the germline ends. Looked up from germline, CDR1 is SGHTA and CDR2 is FQGNSA. CDR3 DNA: TGTGCCAGCAGCTTAAATATTTACGAGCAGTACTTC. It is translated as CASSLNIYEQYF. Complete variable domain (other parts from reference TRBV7-2 and TRBJ2-7): GAGVSQSPSNKVTEKGKDVELRCDPISGHTALYWYRQSLGQGLEFLIYFQGNSAPDKSGLPSDRFSAERTGGSVSTLTIQRTQQEDSAVYLCASSLNIYEQYFGPGTRLTVT.